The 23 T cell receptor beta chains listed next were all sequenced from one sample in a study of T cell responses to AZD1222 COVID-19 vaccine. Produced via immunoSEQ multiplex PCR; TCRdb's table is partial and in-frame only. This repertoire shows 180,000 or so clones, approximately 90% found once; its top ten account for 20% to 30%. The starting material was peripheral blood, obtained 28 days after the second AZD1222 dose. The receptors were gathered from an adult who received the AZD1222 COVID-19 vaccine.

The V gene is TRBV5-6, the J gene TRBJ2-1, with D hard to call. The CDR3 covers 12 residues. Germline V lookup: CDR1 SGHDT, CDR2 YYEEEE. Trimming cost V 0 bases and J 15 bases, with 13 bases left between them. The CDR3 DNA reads TGTGCCAGCAGCTTGGTTGTCGGGCTCCTGTTCTTC. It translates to CASSLVVGLLFF.

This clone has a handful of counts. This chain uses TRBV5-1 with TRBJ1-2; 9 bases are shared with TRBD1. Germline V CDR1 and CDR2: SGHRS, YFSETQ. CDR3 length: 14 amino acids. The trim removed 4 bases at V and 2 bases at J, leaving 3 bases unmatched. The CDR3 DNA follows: TGCGCCAGCAGCACTACAGGGGGCAACTATGGCTACACCTTC. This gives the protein CASSTTGGNYGYTF.

The CDR3 loop is CASSSRGSPRMRTFF. The CDR3 DNA reads TGTGCCAGCAGCTCAAGAGGGTCGCCTAGAATGAGGACTTTCTTT. This chain joins TRBV14 and TRBJ1-1; D not resolved. The germline V gene has CDR1 SGHDN and CDR2 FVKESK. Trimming took off 5 bases at V and 12 bases at J, with 25 bases between the two ends. This CDR3 region has 15 residues.

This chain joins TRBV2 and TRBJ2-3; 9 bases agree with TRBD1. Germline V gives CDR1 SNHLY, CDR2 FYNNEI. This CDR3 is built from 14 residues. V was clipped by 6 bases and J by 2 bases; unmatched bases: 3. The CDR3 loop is CASSGDRDTDTQYF. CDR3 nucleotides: TGTGCCAGCAGCGGGGACAGGGACACAGATACGCAGTATTTT.

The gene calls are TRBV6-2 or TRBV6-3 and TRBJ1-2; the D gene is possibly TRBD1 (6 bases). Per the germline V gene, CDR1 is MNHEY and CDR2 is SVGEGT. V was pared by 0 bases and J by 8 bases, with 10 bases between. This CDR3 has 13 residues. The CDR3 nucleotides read TGTGCCAGCAGTTACTCGAGGGGGTTGGGCTACACCTTC. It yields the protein CASSYSRGLGYTF.

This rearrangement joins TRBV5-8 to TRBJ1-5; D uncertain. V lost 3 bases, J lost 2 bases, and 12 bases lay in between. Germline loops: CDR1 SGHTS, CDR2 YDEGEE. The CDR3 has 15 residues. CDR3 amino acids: CASSSGLIGNQPQHF. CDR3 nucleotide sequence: TGTGCCAGCAGCTCGGGTCTCATCGGCAATCAGCCCCAGCATTTT.

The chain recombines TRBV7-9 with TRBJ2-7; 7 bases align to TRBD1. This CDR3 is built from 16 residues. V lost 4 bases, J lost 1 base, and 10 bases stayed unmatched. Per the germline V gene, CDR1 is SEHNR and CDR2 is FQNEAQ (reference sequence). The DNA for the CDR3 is TGTGCCAGCAGCTCCCCAAAGGGGACAGCTTCCTACGAGCAGTACTTC. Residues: CASSSPKGTASYEQYF.

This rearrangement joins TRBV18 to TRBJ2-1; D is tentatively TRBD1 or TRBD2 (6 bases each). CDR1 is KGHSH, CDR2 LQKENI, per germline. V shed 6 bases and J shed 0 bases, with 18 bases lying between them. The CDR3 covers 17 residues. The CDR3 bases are TGTGCCAGCTCCCTAAAAATAGCGGACAGCTCCTACAATGAGCAGTTCTTC. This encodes CASSLKIADSSYNEQFF.

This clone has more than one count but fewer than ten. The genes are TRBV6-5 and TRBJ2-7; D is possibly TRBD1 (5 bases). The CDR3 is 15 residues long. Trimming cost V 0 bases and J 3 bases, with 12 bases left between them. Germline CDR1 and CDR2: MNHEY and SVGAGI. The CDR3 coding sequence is TGTGCCAGCAGTTACTCGTATACAGGCGACTACGAGCAGTACTTC. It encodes CASSYSYTGDYEQYF.

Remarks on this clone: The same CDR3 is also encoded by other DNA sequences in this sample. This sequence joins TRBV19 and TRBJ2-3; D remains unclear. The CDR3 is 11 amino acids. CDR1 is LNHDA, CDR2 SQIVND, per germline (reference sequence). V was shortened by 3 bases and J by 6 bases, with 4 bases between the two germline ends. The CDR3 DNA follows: TGTGCCAGTAGTATTGGGGATACGCAGTATTTT. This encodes CASSIGDTQYF.

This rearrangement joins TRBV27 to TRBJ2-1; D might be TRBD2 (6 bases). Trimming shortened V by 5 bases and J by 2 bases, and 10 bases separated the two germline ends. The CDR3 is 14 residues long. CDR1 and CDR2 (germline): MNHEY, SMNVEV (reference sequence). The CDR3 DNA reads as TGTGCCAGCAGTCCCATAGCGGCCTACAATGAGCAGTTCTTC. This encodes CASSPIAAYNEQFF.

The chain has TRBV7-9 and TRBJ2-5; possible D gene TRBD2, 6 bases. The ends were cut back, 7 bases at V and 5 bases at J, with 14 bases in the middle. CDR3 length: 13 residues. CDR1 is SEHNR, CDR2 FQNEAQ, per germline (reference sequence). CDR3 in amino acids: CASTPTSMETQYF. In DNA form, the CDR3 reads TGTGCCAGCACCCCTACTAGCATGGAGACCCAGTACTTC.

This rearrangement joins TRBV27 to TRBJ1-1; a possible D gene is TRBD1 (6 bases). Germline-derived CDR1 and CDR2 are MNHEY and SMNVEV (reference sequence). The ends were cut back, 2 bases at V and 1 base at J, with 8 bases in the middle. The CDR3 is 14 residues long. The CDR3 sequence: CASSLTGPNTEAFF. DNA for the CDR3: TGTGCCAGCAGTTTAACAGGGCCGAACACTGAAGCTTTCTTT.

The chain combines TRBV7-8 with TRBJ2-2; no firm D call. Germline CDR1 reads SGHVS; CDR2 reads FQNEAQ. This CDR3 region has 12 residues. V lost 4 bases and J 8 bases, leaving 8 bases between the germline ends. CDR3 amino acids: CASSSPRGELFF. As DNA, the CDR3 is TGTGCCAGCAGCTCTCCCAGGGGGGAGCTGTTTTTT.

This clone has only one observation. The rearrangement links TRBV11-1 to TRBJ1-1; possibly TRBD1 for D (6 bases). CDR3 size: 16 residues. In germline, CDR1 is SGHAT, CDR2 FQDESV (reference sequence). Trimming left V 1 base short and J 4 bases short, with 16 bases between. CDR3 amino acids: CASSLGAGGQGTEAFF. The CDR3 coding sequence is TGTGCCAGCAGCTTAGGGGCCGGGGGGCAGGGCACTGAAGCTTTCTTT.

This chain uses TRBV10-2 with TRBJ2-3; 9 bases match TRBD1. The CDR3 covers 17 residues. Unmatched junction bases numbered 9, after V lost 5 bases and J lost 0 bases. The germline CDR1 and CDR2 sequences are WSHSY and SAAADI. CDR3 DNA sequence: TGCGCCAGCAGTATGGACAGGGGACTGGCTAGCACAGATACGCAGTATTTT. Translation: CASSMDRGLASTDTQYF.

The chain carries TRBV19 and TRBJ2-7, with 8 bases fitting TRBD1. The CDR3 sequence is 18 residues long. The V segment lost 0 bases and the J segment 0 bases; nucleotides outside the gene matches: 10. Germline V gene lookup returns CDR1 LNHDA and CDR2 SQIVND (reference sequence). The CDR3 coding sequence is TGTGCCAGTAGTATAGATTTGCGACAGGGGCCTATCTCCTACGAGCAGTACTTC. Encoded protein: CASSIDLRQGPISYEQYF.

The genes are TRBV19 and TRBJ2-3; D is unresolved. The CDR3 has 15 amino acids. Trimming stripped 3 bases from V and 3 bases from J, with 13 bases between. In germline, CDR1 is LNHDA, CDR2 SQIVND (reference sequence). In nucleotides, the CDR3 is TGTGCCAGTAGTATCTCCTCCCAGACAACAGATACGCAGTATTTT. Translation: CASSISSQTTDTQYF. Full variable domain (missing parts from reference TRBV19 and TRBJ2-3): DGGITQSPKYLFRKEGQNVTLSCEQNLNHDAMYWYRQDPGQGLRLIYYSQIVNDFQKGDIAEGYSVSREKKESFPLTVTSAQKNPTAFYLCASSISSQTTDTQYFGPGTRLTVL.

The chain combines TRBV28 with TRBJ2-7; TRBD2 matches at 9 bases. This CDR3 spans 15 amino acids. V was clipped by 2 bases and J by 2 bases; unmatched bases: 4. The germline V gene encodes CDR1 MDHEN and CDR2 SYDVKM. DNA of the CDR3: TGTGCCAGCAGTTTACCTAGCGGGGACACCTACGAGCAGTACTTC. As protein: CASSLPSGDTYEQYF.

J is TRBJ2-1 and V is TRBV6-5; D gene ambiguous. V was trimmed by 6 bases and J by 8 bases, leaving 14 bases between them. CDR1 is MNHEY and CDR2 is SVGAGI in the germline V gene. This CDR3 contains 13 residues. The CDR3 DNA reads TGTGCCAGCAGCTCCGCGAGTGAGGATGAGCAGTTCTTC. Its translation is CASSSASEDEQFF.

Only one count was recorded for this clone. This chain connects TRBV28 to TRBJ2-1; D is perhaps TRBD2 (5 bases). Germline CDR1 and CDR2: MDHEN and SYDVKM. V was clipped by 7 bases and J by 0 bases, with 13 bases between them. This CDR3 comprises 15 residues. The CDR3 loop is CASNPLGSSYNEQFF. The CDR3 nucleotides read TGTGCCAGCAACCCACTAGGGAGCTCCTACAATGAGCAGTTCTTC.

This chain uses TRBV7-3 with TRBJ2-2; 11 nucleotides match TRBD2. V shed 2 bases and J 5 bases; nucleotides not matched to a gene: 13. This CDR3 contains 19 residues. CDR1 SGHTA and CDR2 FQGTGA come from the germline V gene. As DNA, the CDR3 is TGTGCCAGCAGCTTAGACCCGGTAGCGGGAGGGACTAAAACCGGGGAGCTGTTTTTT. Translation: CASSLDPVAGGTKTGELFF.

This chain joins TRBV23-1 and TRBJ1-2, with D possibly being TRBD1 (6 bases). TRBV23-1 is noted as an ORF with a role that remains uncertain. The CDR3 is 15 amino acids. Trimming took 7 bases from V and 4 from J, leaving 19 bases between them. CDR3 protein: CASTPLEGGGYGYTF. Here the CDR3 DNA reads TGCGCCAGCACTCCCCTGGAGGGAGGGGGCTATGGCTACACCTTC.